This T cell receptor beta chain was observed in a study of neurological immune-mediated disorders. The overall study: Multiple sclerosis patients numbered around 34, of whom around 31 were relapsing-remitting and 3 secondary progressive.

5'RACE with 10-nucleotide random UMIs produced the cDNA. MiXCR, applied by TCRdb to the 5' RACE reads, yields one record per CDR3 protein. The sample yields about 60,000 distinct CDR3 sequences, roughly 3.5% seen once. Unsorted libraries were prepared from 2 million PBMCs that had been stored at -80 C. The germline gives CDR1 WSHSY, CDR2 SAAADI. CDR3 length equals 15 residues. V was clipped by 6 bases and J by 3 bases; unmatched bases: 7. Findings and caveats of the study: On phylogenetic grouping, the repertoires of 18 of 34 multiple sclerosis patients fell within one related-CDR3 cluster, constituting a possible signature.

This clonotype showed up many times. Its antigen is still unknown. The chain employs TRBV10-2 and TRBJ2-7, with 11 bases identical to TRBD2. Source material: PBMCs. The sequence came from a man aged 25 to 40 with multiple sclerosis. The CDR3 DNA reads TGCGCCAGCAGGATAACTAGCGGGAGTTTCTACGAGCAGTACTTC. Its translation: CASRITSGSFYEQYF.